This T cell receptor beta chain came from a study of control samples from healthy donors and cancer patients. Assay: immunoSEQ multiplex PCR; the TCRdb copy retains only in-frame clones and omits some. The sample shows about 130,000 clones, approximately 92% of them seen only once. As for this clone: Different DNA sequences within this sample yield the same CDR3.

Germline V gives CDR1 LNHDA, CDR2 SQIVND (reference sequence). V lost 1 base and J lost 2, with 9 bases in between. The CDR3 is 14 residues long. The sequence was obtained from a man at least 80 years old with head and neck cancer. The chain carries TRBV19 and TRBJ2-7; D may be TRBD1 or TRBD2 (5 bases each). The source material was PBMCs. The CDR3 sequence is CASSIVGGPYEQYF. The CDR3 bases are TGTGCCAGTAGTATAGTTGGGGGACCCTACGAGCAGTACTTC.